Listed below are T cell receptor beta chains from one sample, sequenced in a study of coeliac disease. Only in-frame clones appear in the TCRdb table, and some are missing; sequencing was by immunoSEQ multiplex PCR. Of 7,200 or so clones detected, 60% to 80% appear once; the ten largest clones hold more than 3.5%. Sequencing was performed on lamina propria lymphocytes from the gut. The source is a woman under 30 with active celiac disease. CDR3s include the opening cysteine and the closing phenylalanine or tryptophan. The D gene is left open where the match is weak. Size is omitted from some rows. Given values are once, few, many or a class for expanded clones.

NA,TRBV10-3,TRBJ2-7,few,CAISEGRAPYEQYF,TGTGCCATCAGTGAGGGCAGGGCACCCTACGAGCAGTACTTC
NA,TRBV7-6,TRBJ1-6,few,CASSLGGDSPLHF,TGTGCCAGCAGCTTAGGGGGCGATTCACCCCTCCACTTT
TRBD1,TRBV10-1,TRBJ2-5,NA,CASTPGQGGRETQYF,TGCGCCAGCACCCCGGGACAGGGAGGTCGAGAGACCCAGTACTTC
TRBD2,TRBV25-1,TRBJ2-5,NA,CASSATSGRGETQYF,TGTGCCAGCAGTGCCACTAGCGGGAGGGGAGAGACCCAGTACTTC
NA,TRBV5-1,TRBJ2-2,NA,CASSLGPSDVGELFF,TGCGCCAGCAGCCTGGGACCAAGCGACGTCGGGGAGCTGTTTTTT
TRBD1,TRBV4-2,TRBJ1-5,NA,CASSQERDRGLPQHF,TGTGCCAGCAGCCAAGAAAGGGACAGGGGCTTGCCCCAGCATTTT
TRBD2,TRBV4-1,TRBJ2-1,few,CASAREGWNEQFF,TGCGCCAGCGCGCGGGAGGGTTGGAATGAGCAGTTCTTC
TRBD2,TRBV4-2,TRBJ2-7,NA,CASSRGSGGEQYF,TGTGCCAGCAGCAGGGGTTCGGGGGGCGAGCAGTACTTC
TRBD1,TRBV7-2,TRBJ2-1,few,CASSPRGGGQFF,TGTGCCAGCAGCCCCCGAGGGGGCGGGCAGTTCTTC
NA,TRBV15,TRBJ2-7,few,CATSRDQGAHEQYF,TGTGCCACCAGCAGAGACCAGGGTGCCCACGAGCAGTACTTC
TRBD1,TRBV4-1,TRBJ1-5,NA,CASSQDGSKTGRRPQHF,TGCGCCAGCAGCCAAGATGGGTCTAAGACAGGGAGGAGGCCCCAGCATTTT
NA,TRBV28,TRBJ1-4,NA,CASGGPSREKLFF,TGTGCCAGCGGAGGGCCCTCCCGGGAAAAACTGTTTTTT
NA,TRBV15,TRBJ1-1,NA,CATSRDWAGIEAFF,TGTGCCACCAGCAGAGATTGGGCGGGGATTGAAGCTTTCTTT
TRBD2,TRBV5-4,TRBJ2-3,NA,CASSLGTSGSDTQYF,TGTGCCAGCAGCTTGGGGACTAGCGGTAGTGATACGCAGTATTTT
NA,TRBV5-1,TRBJ2-3,once,CASSLPSTDTQYF,TGCGCCAGCAGCTTGCCCTCCACAGATACGCAGTATTTT
TRBD1,TRBV11-2,TRBJ2-7,NA,CASSFLTGKIYEQYF,TGTGCCAGCAGCTTTCTGACAGGGAAAATCTACGAGCAGTACTTC
NA,TRBV30,TRBJ2-5,few,CAWTPGRGRETQYF,TGTGCCTGGACCCCAGGGAGGGGGAGGGAGACCCAGTACTTC
NA,TRBV12-5,TRBJ1-3,NA,CASGLSQGSGGNTIYF,TGTGCTAGTGGTTTGAGCCAGGGATCAGGTGGAAACACCATATATTTT
NA,TRBV7-2,TRBJ2-7,NA,CASSDGDFHTYEQYF,TGTGCCAGCAGCGACGGTGACTTCCATACCTACGAGCAGTACTTC
TRBD2,TRBV5-1,TRBJ2-7,few,CASSSLAALDYEQYF,TGCGCCAGCAGCTCGCTAGCGGCATTAGACTACGAGCAGTACTTC